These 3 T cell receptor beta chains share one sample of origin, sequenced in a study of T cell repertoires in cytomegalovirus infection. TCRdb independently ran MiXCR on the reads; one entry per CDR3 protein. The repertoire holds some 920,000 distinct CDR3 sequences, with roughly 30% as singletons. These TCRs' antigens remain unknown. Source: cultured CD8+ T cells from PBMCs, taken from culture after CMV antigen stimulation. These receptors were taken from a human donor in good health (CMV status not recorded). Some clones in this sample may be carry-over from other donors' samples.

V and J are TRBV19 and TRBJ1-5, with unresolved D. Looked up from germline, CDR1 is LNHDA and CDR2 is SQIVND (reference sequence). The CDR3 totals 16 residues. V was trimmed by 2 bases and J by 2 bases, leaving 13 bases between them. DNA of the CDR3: TGTGCCAGTAGTATATTGGAGGGATCTGGCAATCAGCCCCAGCATTTT. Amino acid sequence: CASSILEGSGNQPQHF.

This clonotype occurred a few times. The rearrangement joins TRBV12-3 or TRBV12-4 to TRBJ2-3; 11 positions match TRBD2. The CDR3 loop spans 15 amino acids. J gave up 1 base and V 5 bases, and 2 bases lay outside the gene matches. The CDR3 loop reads CASSEGLAGTDTQYF. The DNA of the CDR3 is TGTGCCAGCAGTGAGGGACTAGCGGGCACAGATACGCAGTATTTT.

CDR3 residues: CASSRTGTEAREQFF. CDR3 DNA sequence: TGTGCCAGCAGTAGAACCGGGACAGAGGCTCGCGAGCAGTTCTTC. The chain links TRBV12-3 or TRBV12-4 to TRBJ2-1; 7 bases align to TRBD1. The CDR3 has 15 amino acids. V shed 5 bases and J 10 bases; nucleotides not matched to a gene: 14.